These T cell receptor beta chains were read from a single sample in a study of shared clonotypes between healthy human individuals. Data came from immunoSEQ multiplex PCR; TCRdb stores just in-frame clones and leaves some out. This sample has over 850,000 clones, with around 78% found just once. Source material: memory CD4+ T cells from PBMCs. The origin of the receptors is a man between 18 and 29 years old in good health. Some clones in this sample may be carry-over from other donors' samples. Each CDR3 is given with its conserved first and last residue. The D gene is left open where the match is weak. The size field is filled for only some rows; it gives once, few, many or a size class.

d_gene | j_gene | abundance | v_gene | CDR3nt | CDR3aa
. | TRBJ1-1 | . | TRBV5-1 | TGCGCCAGCAGCTATGCTTCCGGGACAAACACTGAAGCTTTCTTT | CASSYASGTNTEAFF
. | TRBJ1-2 | . | TRBV30 | TGTGCCTGGAGGGGCGTGGGCTATGGCTACACCTTC | CAWRGVGYGYTF
TRBD1 | TRBJ2-7 | . | TRBV7-2 | TGTGCCAGCAGCTTGAATGGGGGACAGCCTCACTACGAGCAGTACTTC | CASSLNGGQPHYEQYF
. | TRBJ2-1 | . | TRBV6-6 | TGTGCCAGCAGTTACCCAGGGGGGGAGCAGTTCTTC | CASSYPGGEQFF
. | TRBJ2-1 | . | TRBV5-1 | TGCGCCAGCAGCCCTGGGCCAGGGCAAAATGAGCAGTTCTTC | CASSPGPGQNEQFF
TRBD1 | TRBJ2-7 | few | TRBV10-2 | TGCGCCAGCAGTGGAACAGGGGGCCAATACGAGCAGTACTTC | CASSGTGGQYEQYF
TRBD2 | TRBJ2-3 | once | TRBV9 | TGTGCCAGCAGCGTAGGACCTAGCGGGACCACAGATACGCAGTATTTT | CASSVGPSGTTDTQYF
. | TRBJ2-5 | few | TRBV15 | TGTGCCACCAGCAGAGAAGTACCGGGACCGCTTTGGGTGGCCCAGTACTTC | CATSREVPGPLWVAQYF
TRBD1 | TRBJ1-1 | . | TRBV5-1 | TGCGCCAGCAGCCCCCGGGGACAGGGGGCCGGAAACACTGAAGCTTTCTTT | CASSPRGQGAGNTEAFF
. | TRBJ2-7 | . | TRBV7-2 | TGTGCCAGCAGCCTTCGGCAGAATCTGAAGCACGAGCAGTACTTC | CASSLRQNLKHEQYF
. | TRBJ2-5 | . | TRBV7-2 | TGTGCCAGCAGCTTAGGGGCCGAGACCCAGTACTTC | CASSLGAETQYF
TRBD2 | TRBJ2-1 | many | TRBV5-1 | TGCGCCAGCAGCTTGAATAGCGGGATGAATGAGCAGTTCTTC | CASSLNSGMNEQFF
TRBD1 | TRBJ1-2 | . | TRBV2 | TGTGCCAGCAGTGGAGTCCCGGGACAGCGTAACTATGGCTACACCTTC | CASSGVPGQRNYGYTF
. | TRBJ2-5 | . | TRBV7-6 | TGTGCCAGCAGCCGTAGGGCAGGGCAAGAGACCCAGTACTTC | CASSRRAGQETQYF
. | TRBJ1-2 | . | TRBV4-2 | TGTGCCAGCAGGGACAGTGTCATGTTGGGCGGCTACACCTTC | CASRDSVMLGGYTF
TRBD1 | TRBJ1-6 | few | TRBV28 | TGTGCCACCCAGGGGGGAATCTCCTATAATTCACCCCTCCACTTT | CATQGGISYNSPLHF
. | TRBJ1-4 | . | TRBV28 | TGTGCCAGCAGACAGGTTAGCGAAAAACTGTTTTTT | CASRQVSEKLFF
TRBD1 | TRBJ2-6 | . | TRBV28 | TGTGCCAGCAGTTGGACAGGGGATAGCTCTGGGGCCAACGTCCTGACTTTC | CASSWTGDSSGANVLTF
. | TRBJ1-1 | . | TRBV5-1 | TGCGCCAGCAGCTTGGTCCCCCGCGGAGGGAACACTGAAGCTTTCTTT | CASSLVPRGGNTEAFF
. | TRBJ1-5 | . | TRBV5-5 | TGTGCCAGCAGCGGACTGGGAGGGGGGAATCAGCCCCAGCATTTT | CASSGLGGGNQPQHF
TRBD1 | TRBJ2-5 | . | TRBV2 | TGTGCCAGCAGCGAGGACAGGGCTCGCGAGACCCAGTACTTC | CASSEDRARETQYF
. | TRBJ1-1 | . | TRBV5-6 | TGTGCCAGCAGCTTTCGACGGTTCCGGGGGAACACTGAAGCTTTCTTT | CASSFRRFRGNTEAFF
. | TRBJ2-3 | . | TRBV18 | TGTGCCAGCTCACTACTTGGAGTCCGGGACTCAACCACAGATACGCAGTATTTT | CASSLLGVRDSTTDTQYF
. | TRBJ2-1 | . | TRBV4-3 | TGCGCCAGCAGCCAAGTCGGGGGCGTGGATGAGCAGTTCTTC | CASSQVGGVDEQFF
TRBD2 | TRBJ2-3 | . | TRBV2 | TGTGCCAGCAGGCCCCTTTGGAGGGAGGGCCTGATCGCAGATACGCAGTATTTT | CASRPLWREGLIADTQYF